This entry features one TCR beta chain sequence. In its sample, this clonotype was seen a few times. Its antigen is not yet known. Base qualities are missing; no much larger clone stands one base away. These data originate in a study of T-cell memory formation after mild COVID-19 (dated by TCRdb to the early 2020s). Background on the whole study: TCR sequence clusters from the two donors were found to be largely donor specific. In a couple of donors, T-cell clones that expanded and contracted after mild COVID-19 were tracked by sequencing TCRalpha and TCRbeta repertoires over time. The cohort comprised two young, previously healthy adult volunteers, one female and one male.

Study-wide conclusions, independent of this receptor: Clones contracting from day 15 to 85 had balanced CD4/CD8 phenotypes, while a second wave expanding from day 15 to 37 was biased towards CD4+. Contracting CD4+ clones were located mainly in the CM and EM memory subsets, whereas CD8+ clones were found to be enriched in EMRA. Some responding clones were detected in pre-infection memory, which suggested that pre-existing cross-reactive memory T cells had joined the SARS-CoV-2 response. The study included only a couple of mild cases, and larger cohorts that include severe cases with pre-infection samples were judged to be necessary. SARS-CoV-2 specificity was not confirmed for the second-wave clones peaking on day 37.

Ficoll-Paque density gradient centrifugation was used to isolate PBMCs. This sample was sequenced with an Illumina NovaSeq 6000. Using 5'RACE with constant-segment primers, TCRalpha and TCRbeta cDNA libraries were constructed, with sample barcodes and unique molecular identifiers added in the process. RNA was extracted from every sample with Trizol reagent. Amplification of the libraries took two PCR steps, and the second step added a second sample barcode plus Illumina TruSeq adapters. Sequencing of libraries was performed on an Illumina NovaSeq with 2 x 150 bp paired-end reads. The authors' pipeline ran thus. With migec v1.2.7, reads were demultiplexed and then collapsed into UMI-guided consensus sequences. With mixcr v2.1.11, UMI consensuses were aligned to TRA and TRB V and J templates and assembled into clonotypes. A clonotype was counted as expanded or contracted only if both edgeR and NoisET called the change significant, with noise models trained on biological replicates. For edgeR calls, the cutoffs were a false discovery rate-adjusted p below 0.01 and a log2 fold-change threshold of 1. As an exploratory analysis of dynamics, max-normalized trajectories of the 1000 most abundant clonotypes were examined by PCA with hierarchical clustering. Separately sequenced CD4+ and CD8+ repertoires were used to assign a CD4 or CD8 phenotype to each responding clone. In TCRdb, the public reads were trimmed at Q25 with fastp and aligned with MiXCR, with productive beta chains retained. Each CDR3 protein appears once, grouped with its most common genes and DNA. In this record, the V and J calls reflect TCRdb's handling and not the investigators' own analysis. Counted in this sample were 530,000 or so distinct CDR3 sequences; 15% to 20% of them appeared once. Roughly 7.8% of the sample rests with the top ten.

The source of this sequence is an adult woman who had mild COVID-19 (a few samples of this study predate the infection). The sample titles of this study are shuffled in the database, so cell type and time point are left out; the donor was told from shared clones. The source material was PBMCs or a T cell subset sorted from them (not recorded which).

The sequence in DNA is TGCGCCAGCAGCTTGGAGGGACAGTCTGGTCACGAGCAGTACTTC. Translated, this is CASSLEGQSGHEQYF. The V and J segments used are TRBV5-1 and TRBJ2-7; a stretch of 7 junction bases matches TRBD1. The CDR3 holds 15 amino acids from the cysteine to the phenylalanine. This entry keeps only the CDR3 DNA: 45 bases, framed from base 1. CDR1 is given as SGHRS and CDR2 as YFSETQ, both from the germline V gene. Compared with germline, V lacks 0 bases and J lacks 5 bases; bases without a gene match: 8. Outside the CDR3, residues come from the reference TRBV5-1 and TRBJ2-7 proteins, so the full variable domain is: KAGVTQTPRYLIKTRGQQVTLSCSPISGHRSVSWYQQTPGQGLQFLFEYFSETQRNKGNFPGRFSGRQFSNSRSEMNVSTLELGDSALYLCASSLEGQSGHEQYFGPGTRLTVT.